These 29 T cell receptor beta chains originate from one sample sequenced in a study of cytomegalovirus exposure and HLA in healthy donors (dated by TCRdb to 2016 to 2017). Preparation of the library involved the immunoSEQ multiplex PCR assay. The multiplex PCR relied on a mix of 60 forward primers for TCR Vbeta segments and 13 reverse primers for TCR Jbeta segments. TCRdb mirrors the immuneACCESS table, restricted to in-frame sequences. Some clones are absent from its copies; in checked studies, under half trace to an unresolved V gene, and the reason for the others is unknown. The sample table lists about 180,000 clones, 85% of them with a count of one. Of the sample, 1% is held by the ten largest clones. Input material: PBMCs. Receptors originate from a boy aged 2-9 years in good health and CMV-seronegative.

As concerns this clone: One end of the junction fails to match germline, which may point to a read error. The rearrangement links TRBV28 to TRBJ1-3; 7 nucleotides align to TRBD1. The CDR3 runs 15 residues. Germline CDR1 and CDR2: MDHEN and SYDVKM. Written as DNA, the CDR3 is TGTGCCAGCAGTTTTTCCCCAGGGGGTGGAAGCACCATATATTTT. Protein: CASSFSPGGGSTIYF.

The rearrangement links TRBV2 to TRBJ1-2; possibly TRBD1 for D (5 bases). V was shortened by 3 bases and J by 6 bases, with 14 bases between the two germline ends. The germline CDR1 and CDR2 sequences are SNHLY and FYNNEI. This CDR3 is built from 14 residues. CDR3 loop: CASSDSRAFNGYTF. As DNA, the CDR3 is TGTGCCAGCAGTGATTCCAGGGCCTTTAATGGCTACACCTTC.

The chain couples TRBV5-5 to TRBJ1-4, with 8 bases fitting TRBD1. This CDR3 has 18 amino acids. Germline assignment: CDR1 SGHKS and CDR2 YYEKEE (reference sequence). Unmatched junction bases numbered 7, after V lost 0 bases and J lost 0 bases. The CDR3 is CASSLGWGQAATNEKLFF. In nucleotides, the CDR3 is TGTGCCAGCAGCTTGGGCTGGGGACAGGCGGCAACTAATGAAAAACTGTTTTTT.

The chain employs TRBV1 and TRBJ2-4; TRBD2 is the table's D call, not checked against the DNA. TRBV1 is designated a pseudogene. The CDR3 spans 18 residues. The CDR3 DNA reads as TGCACCAGCAGCCAAGAAAAGAGGACTAACGAGGAAAAAAACATTCAGTACTTC. Residues: CTSSQEKRTNEEKNIQYF.

This chain connects TRBV15 to TRBJ1-4; TRBD1 aligns across 7 bases. The ends lost 0 bases at V and 4 bases at J; junction bases unmatched: 5. This CDR3 has 16 amino acids. In germline, CDR1 is LNHNV, CDR2 YYDKDF (reference sequence). CDR3 sequence reads: CATSRDRDSLNEKLFF. The CDR3 nucleotides read TGTGCCACCAGCAGAGACCGGGACAGCCTTAATGAAAAACTGTTTTTT.

The chain combines TRBV2 with TRBJ2-7; TRBD2 agrees at 14 bases. The trim removed 6 bases at V and 6 bases at J, leaving 4 bases unmatched. CDR3 length equals 14 residues. Germline V gives CDR1 SNHLY, CDR2 FYNNEI. CDR3 sequence reads: CASRGTSGRLEQYF. The CDR3 DNA reads as TGTGCCAGCAGGGGGACTAGCGGGAGACTCGAGCAGTACTTC.

This chain joins TRBV19 and TRBJ2-1; D not certain. The CDR3 is 13 residues long. Trimming took 2 bases from V and 4 from J, leaving 6 bases between them. Germline assignment: CDR1 LNHDA and CDR2 SQIVND (reference sequence). CDR3 bases: TGTGCCAGTAGTATAAGCGAGTACAATGAGCAGTTCTTC. This codes for CASSISEYNEQFF.

V is TRBV28 and J is TRBJ1-1; tentative D call: TRBD1 (6 bases). Trimming pared 3 bases from V and 6 bases from J, leaving 8 bases between. Germline lookup yields CDR1 MDHEN and CDR2 SYDVKM. The CDR3 totals 12 residues. CDR3 in amino acids: CASSFGQSEAFF. The CDR3 nucleotides are TGTGCCAGCAGTTTCGGACAGTCTGAAGCTTTCTTT. Filled out from reference TRBV28 and TRBJ1-1, the complete variable domain reads DVKVTQSSRYLVKRTGEKVFLECVQDMDHENMFWYRQDPGLGLRLIYFSYDVKMKEKGDIPEGYSVSREKKERFSLILESASTNQTSMYLCASSFGQSEAFFGQGTRLTVV.

As for this clone: An end of the junction does not agree with germline; a read error may underlie this. The rearrangement joins TRBV7-9 to TRBJ1-4, with D possibly being TRBD1 (6 bases). The CDR3 has 17 amino acids. Per the germline V gene, CDR1 is SEHNR and CDR2 is FQNEAQ (reference sequence). The CDR3 protein is CSSSLGVAGGPGEKLFF. DNA for the CDR3: TGTTCCAGCAGCTTAGGGGTTGCGGGGGGCCCAGGTGAAAAACTGTTTTTT.

The chain is built from TRBV5-1 and TRBJ2-1; 9 positions match TRBD1. J lost 1 base, V lost 0 bases, and 2 bases had no gene match. This CDR3 has 16 amino acids. CDR1 and CDR2 (germline): SGHRS, YFSETQ. The CDR3 region has the DNA TGCGCCAGCAGCTTGGAACAGGGGGCGTCCTACAATGAGCAGTTCTTC. Protein sequence: CASSLEQGASYNEQFF.

The V and J genes are TRBV20-1 and TRBJ2-1; tentatively, D is TRBD1 (6 bases). V lost 7 bases to trimming and J lost 10 bases, with 11 bases between them. The CDR3 consists of 10 residues. Germline loops: CDR1 DFQATT, CDR2 SNEGSKA (reference sequence). The CDR3 sequence: CSGGGPEQFF. CDR3 in DNA: TGCAGTGGTGGGGGCCCCGAGCAGTTCTTC.

V gene TRBV7-9 combines with J gene TRBJ2-3; 7 bases align to TRBD1. J was trimmed by 1 base and V by 3 bases; bases with no gene match: 1. Germline CDR1 SEHNR, CDR2 FQNEAQ (reference sequence). This CDR3 has 14 residues. The DNA for the CDR3 is TGTGCCAGCAGCTTCGGACAGGGCACAGATACGCAGTATTTT. Amino acid sequence: CASSFGQGTDTQYF. Full variable domain (rest looked up from reference TRBV7-9 and TRBJ2-3): DTGVSQNPRHKITKRGQNVTFRCDPISEHNRLYWYRQTLGQGPEFLTYFQNEAQLEKSRLLSDRFSAERPKGSFSTLEIQRTEQGDSAMYLCASSFGQGTDTQYFGPGTRLTVL.

This clone has only one observation. This chain uses TRBV19 with TRBJ2-3; 10 nucleotides line up with TRBD2. This CDR3 is 16 amino acids long. J gave up 1 base and V 6 bases, and 7 bases lay outside the gene matches. The germline gives CDR1 LNHDA, CDR2 SQIVND (reference sequence). The CDR3 spells CASSLLGTSGTDTQYF. CDR3 DNA: TGTGCCAGTAGCCTTCTCGGGACTAGCGGCACAGATACGCAGTATTTT.

The rearrangement joins TRBV7-8 to TRBJ1-5; maybe TRBD1 (6 bases). This CDR3 is built from 15 residues. V was clipped by 2 bases and J by 2 bases, with 10 bases between them. The germline CDR1 and CDR2 sequences are SGHVS and FQNEAQ. The DNA of the CDR3 is TGTGCCAGCAGCTTAAGGGGGGGTGGCAATCAGCCCCAGCATTTT. It encodes CASSLRGGGNQPQHF.

This rearrangement joins TRBV9 to TRBJ1-4; D uncertain. The CDR3 runs to 15 residues. Trimming removed 0 bases at V and 3 bases at J, with 9 bases between. Germline V gene data show CDR1 as SGDLS and CDR2 as YYNGEE. The CDR3 DNA is TGTGCCAGCAGCGTAGGGAGTAGAGCTAATGAAAAACTGTTTTTT. This encodes CASSVGSRANEKLFF.

This rearrangement joins TRBV27 to TRBJ1-2; 8 bases line up with TRBD1. Germline lookup yields CDR1 MNHEY and CDR2 SMNVEV (reference sequence). V was pared by 5 bases and J by 4 bases, with 9 bases of the junction left unmatched. There are 15 residues in the CDR3. The DNA of the CDR3 is TGTGCCAGCAGTCTAAGACAGGGGCCCACCTATGGCTACACCTTC. It is translated as CASSLRQGPTYGYTF.

In this sample, this clone turned up a few times. This sequence joins TRBV2 and TRBJ2-1; 7 nucleotides align to TRBD2. Germline V gene sequence: CDR1 SNHLY, CDR2 FYNNEI. V lost 4 bases and J lost 6; bases outside the gene matches: 6. This CDR3 contains 14 residues. The CDR3 region is CASSAGTSANEQFF. CDR3 in DNA: TGTGCCAGCAGTGCGGGAACTAGCGCCAATGAGCAGTTCTTC.

This clone has just a few counts. The DNA of the CDR3 is TGTGCCAGCAGCTTAAATCCAGGTCGGAATGAGCAGTTCTTC. Protein product: CASSLNPGRNEQFF. The chain couples TRBV7-3 to TRBJ2-1, with D uncertain. Germline V gene lookup returns CDR1 SGHTA and CDR2 FQGTGA. This CDR3 contains 14 residues. Between the trimmed V and J ends, which lost 1 base and 7 bases, there was a span of 11 bases.

This chain links TRBV5-6 with TRBJ2-6; TRBD2 agrees at 8 bases. This CDR3 comprises 18 residues. Germline trimming cut 2 bases from V and 0 bases from J; bases unmatched to any gene: 7. In germline, CDR1 is SGHDT, CDR2 YYEEEE. The CDR3 sequence is CASSFRGSGVSGANVLTF. CDR3 bases: TGTGCCAGCAGCTTCCGGGGTAGCGGGGTCTCTGGGGCCAACGTCCTGACTTTC.

V is TRBV4-1 and J is TRBJ2-3; TRBD2 agrees at 15 bases. This CDR3 comprises 17 residues. Germline V lookup: CDR1 MGHRA, CDR2 YSYEKL. V was clipped by 4 bases and J by 6 bases; unmatched bases: 8. The CDR3 sequence: CASSPWTSGRAEDTQYF. In DNA, the CDR3 is TGCGCCAGCAGCCCTTGGACTAGCGGGAGGGCCGAGGATACGCAGTATTTT.

The CDR3 spells CASSPGAAPPAQHF. CDR3 DNA: TGTGCCAGCAGCCCAGGGGCAGCGCCGCCAGCCCAGCATTTT. V is TRBV28 and J is TRBJ1-5, with TRBD1 as a possible D gene (6 bases). Germline assignment: CDR1 MDHEN and CDR2 SYDVKM. Trimming stripped 6 bases from V and 11 bases from J, with 20 bases between. This CDR3 comprises 14 residues.

For the CDR3, the DNA is TGTGCCAGTAGTATACGTCAGGACATGGGGGGACAGCCCCAGCATTTT. Translated, it gives CASSIRQDMGGQPQHF. The chain is built from TRBV19 and TRBJ1-5; D might be TRBD1 (5 bases). The CDR3 loop spans 16 amino acids. Trimming pared 2 bases from V and 7 bases from J, leaving 18 bases between. Germline CDR1 LNHDA, CDR2 SQIVND (reference sequence). The full variable domain, with the rest looked up from reference TRBV19 and TRBJ1-5, is DGGITQSPKYLFRKEGQNVTLSCEQNLNHDAMYWYRQDPGQGLRLIYYSQIVNDFQKGDIAEGYSVSREKKESFPLTVTSAQKNPTAFYLCASSIRQDMGGQPQHFGDGTRLSIL.

The genes are TRBV30 and TRBJ2-5, with D possibly TRBD2 on 6 matching bases. The germline V gene has CDR1 GTSNPN and CDR2 SVGIG (reference sequence). The V and J ends lost 1 base and 8 bases respectively, with 17 bases between them. This CDR3 has 14 amino acids. The CDR3 coding sequence is TGTGCCTGGAGTGCCGGGGAGGTCTATCACACCCAGTACTTC. Its translation is CAWSAGEVYHTQYF.

The chain employs TRBV29-1 and TRBJ2-2; 11 nucleotides match TRBD2. This CDR3 spans 20 amino acids. The germline gives CDR1 SQVTM, CDR2 ANQGSEA. V was pared by 0 bases and J by 0 bases, with 12 bases of the junction left unmatched. CDR3 bases: TGCAGCGTTGAAGACCCCTCTAGCGGGAGGTCTTATGCGAACACCGGGGAGCTGTTTTTT. Amino acids: CSVEDPSSGRSYANTGELFF.

The chain is built from TRBV6-5 and TRBJ2-1; D perhaps matches TRBD2 (6 bases). The CDR3 loop spans 15 amino acids. V lost 2 bases and J 5 bases, leaving 13 bases between the germline ends. Germline V gives CDR1 MNHEY, CDR2 SVGAGI. The CDR3 nucleotides are TGTGCCAGCAGTTACATGGGACTTAAGAACAATGAGCAGTTCTTC. It specifies CASSYMGLKNNEQFF.

This clone turned up a few times. The chain joins TRBV18 to TRBJ1-2; D may be TRBD1 (5 bases). The CDR3 covers 14 residues. Germline CDR1 KGHSH, CDR2 LQKENI. V was cut by 3 bases and J by 10 bases, with 18 bases left in between. CDR3 in DNA: TGTGCCAGCTCACCGGGTCGGTCGGGGGATTACTACACCTTC. This gives the protein CASSPGRSGDYYTF.

V and J are TRBV9 and TRBJ1-3; 7 bases are a match to TRBD1. The J segment lost 4 bases and the V segment lost 3 bases, leaving 4 bases of the junction unmatched. Germline CDR1 is SGDLS and CDR2 is YYNGEE. CDR3 length equals 14 residues. This chain's CDR3 is CASSGQGRGNTIYF. The DNA of the CDR3 is TGTGCCAGCAGCGGACAGGGAAGGGGAAACACCATATATTTT. The full variable domain, completed using reference TRBV9 and TRBJ1-3, is DSGVTQTPKHLITATGQRVTLRCSPRSGDLSVYWYQQSLDQGLQFLIQYYNGEERAKGNILERFSAQQFPDLHSELNLSSLELGDSALYFCASSGQGRGNTIYFGEGSWLTVV.

This clone was counted a single time. The chain uses TRBV11-2 and TRBJ1-5, with a tentative D call TRBD1 (5 bases). This CDR3 has 15 amino acids. Trimming removed 0 bases at V and 0 bases at J, with 6 bases between. From germline, CDR1 is SGHAT and CDR2 FQNNGV. CDR3 DNA sequence: TGTGCCAGCAGCTTAGAAAGGGGTAGCAATCAGCCCCAGCATTTT. Residues: CASSLERGSNQPQHF.

A single count supports this clone. The chain has TRBV4-1 and TRBJ2-5; the match to TRBD1 covers 8 bases. The CDR3 sequence is 15 residues long. The germline CDR1 and CDR2 sequences are MGHRA and YSYEKL. V lost 0 bases to trimming and J lost 1 base; unmatched junction nucleotides: 1. The CDR3 bases are TGCGCCAGCAGCCAAGACGGGACAGGCCAAGAGACCCAGTACTTC. Translated, it gives CASSQDGTGQETQYF.